Listed below are T cell receptor beta chains from one sample, sequenced in a study of blood T cell repertoires in COVID-19. Using immunoSEQ multiplex PCR, the repertoire was profiled, and TCRdb retains in-frame clones only, with some absent. The table records over 250,000 clones, about nine tenths of them present only once. The sequencing input was PBMCs or T cells enriched from blood (not recorded which). The receptor source for this set is a woman between 18 and 29 years old who had recovered from COVID-19. CDR3s include the opening cysteine and the closing phenylalanine or tryptophan. A D gene is named only where the DNA matches it firmly. Clone size appears in some rows only: once, few, many, or a class for an expanded clone.

TRBJ2-3	-	TRBD1	TRBV27	CASSPGTGPRGSTDTQYF	TGTGCCAGCAGCCCCGGGACAGGGCCAAGGGGAAGCACAGATACGCAGTATTTT
TRBJ2-7	once	TRBD2	TRBV11-2	CASSLITSGKVEQYF	TGTGCCAGCAGCTTAATAACTAGCGGGAAAGTAGAGCAGTACTTC
TRBJ1-4	-	TRBD1	TRBV28	CASSPHRGSTNEKLFF	TGTGCCAGCAGTCCCCACAGGGGGTCAACTAATGAAAAACTGTTTTTT
TRBJ2-7	-	TRBD2	TRBV5-1	CASSPGGRSYEQYF	TGCGCCAGCAGCCCGGGGGGACGGTCCTACGAGCAGTACTTC
TRBJ2-7	-	-	TRBV28	CASRLPGGGEQYF	TGTGCCAGCCGGCTACCGGGGGGCGGCGAGCAGTACTTC
TRBJ1-5	many	TRBD1	TRBV18	CASSPQGQGVEPQHF	TGTGCCAGCTCACCACAGGGACAGGGGGTTGAGCCCCAGCATTTT
TRBJ1-4	once	-	TRBV2	CASRDYGGRSEKLFF	TGTGCCAGCAGAGATTACGGGGGAAGGAGTGAAAAACTGTTTTTT
TRBJ1-6	few	TRBD1	TRBV3-1/TRBV3-2	CASSHRDRGGSPLHF	TGTGCCAGCAGCCACAGGGACAGGGGAGGTTCACCCCTCCACTTT
TRBJ2-3	-	-	TRBV9	CASSVGQGLDITDTQYF	TGTGCCAGCAGCGTAGGCCAAGGACTCGACATTACAGATACGCAGTATTTT
TRBJ1-1	-	TRBD1	TRBV5-5	CASSWSAGGTEAFF	TGTGCCAGCAGCTGGAGCGCAGGGGGGACTGAAGCTTTCTTT
TRBJ2-3	-	-	TRBV25-1	CASTQTGGTDTQYF	TGTGCCAGCACCCAAACGGGGGGCACAGATACGCAGTATTTT
TRBJ2-7	-	TRBD1	TRBV7-4	CASSLIGDRGLLASYEQYF	TGTGCCAGCAGCTTGATTGGGGACAGGGGGCTACTCGCCTCCTACGAGCAGTACTTC
TRBJ1-5	-	TRBD1	TRBV28	CASSRFRDSLSFNQPQHF	TGTGCCAGCAGTAGATTTCGGGACAGCCTGTCCTTCAATCAGCCCCAGCATTTT
TRBJ2-5	-	TRBD2	TRBV5-4	CASSLLAGETQYF	TGTGCCAGCAGCTTACTAGCGGGAGAGACCCAGTACTTC
TRBJ2-2	few	-	TRBV27	CASSTGLLNTGELFF	TGTGCCAGCAGTACGGGACTGCTGAACACCGGGGAGCTGTTTTTT
TRBJ2-3	few	-	TRBV7-8	CASSLVTGRETDTQYF	TGTGCCAGCAGCTTAGTCACAGGGCGGGAGACAGATACGCAGTATTTT
TRBJ2-3	-	TRBD2	TRBV19	CASSMGTRDTQYF	TGTGCCAGTAGTATGGGGACTAGGGATACGCAGTATTTT
TRBJ2-1	once	-	TRBV6-1	CASSEAGLQSEQFF	TGTGCCAGCAGTGAAGCTGGGCTCCAGAGTGAGCAGTTCTTC
TRBJ2-6	-	-	TRBV6-7	CASSYLNRKNLSGANVLTF	TGTGCCAGCAGTTACCTAAACAGGAAGAATTTGTCTGGGGCCAACGTCCTGACTTTC
TRBJ1-2	-	-	TRBV29-1	CSVEAIPAGVGYGYTF	TGCAGCGTTGAAGCGATTCCCGCGGGGGTCGGCTATGGCTACACCTTC
TRBJ2-3	-	TRBD2	TRBV7-2	CASSLRGLAGTSTDTQYF	TGTGCCAGCAGCTTAAGGGGACTAGCGGGGACTAGCACAGATACGCAGTATTTT
TRBJ2-1	few	TRBD1	TRBV9	CASSPLRQGDNEQFF	TGTGCCAGCAGCCCCCTCCGACAGGGCGACAATGAGCAGTTCTTC
TRBJ2-5	-	-	TRBV7-2	CASSLGGGGGETQYF	TGTGCCAGCAGCTTAGGGGGGGGCGGAGGAGAGACCCAGTACTTC
TRBJ2-7	-	TRBD2	TRBV4-1	CASRPRLAGIYEQYF	TGCGCCAGCAGACCCCGACTAGCGGGAATCTACGAGCAGTACTTC
TRBJ1-2	-	-	TRBV6-5	CASSERGIYGYTF	TGTGCCAGCAGCGAGAGGGGGATCTATGGCTACACCTTC
TRBJ2-1	-	-	TRBV28	CASSSTPRGSEQFF	TGTGCCAGCAGTTCAACCCCCCGGGGAAGTGAGCAGTTCTTC
TRBJ2-5	-	TRBD2	TRBV6-1	CASSGGDYRETQYF	TGTGCCAGCAGTGGGGGGGACTACAGAGAGACCCAGTACTTC
TRBJ1-2	-	TRBD1	TRBV6-5	CASREDRGPFRGYTF	TGTGCCAGCAGAGAGGACAGGGGGCCCTTTCGTGGCTACACCTTC
TRBJ2-4	once	-	TRBV5-6	CASSRSLARGHIQYF	TGTGCCAGCAGTCGAAGTCTCGCCCGAGGGCACATTCAGTACTTC
TRBJ1-1	once	TRBD1	TRBV5-5	CASSYGTVNTEAFF	TGTGCCAGCAGCTATGGGACAGTGAACACTGAAGCTTTCTTT
TRBJ2-3	-	TRBD2	TRBV28	CASSGGFTDTQYF	TGTGCGTCCAGCGGGGGATTCACAGATACGCAGTATTTT
TRBJ1-5	-	-	TRBV7-8	CASSTGMGRNQPQHF	TGTGCCAGCAGCACGGGGATGGGCCGCAATCAGCCCCAGCATTTT
TRBJ2-3	-	-	TRBV5-4	CASSYGGNSRSDTQYF	TGTGCCAGCAGCTACGGAGGTAACTCCAGATCAGATACGCAGTATTTT
TRBJ1-6	-	-	TRBV19	CASSIRGVLYNSPLHF	TGTGCCAGTAGTATTAGGGGCGTCCTCTATAATTCACCCCTCCACTTT
TRBJ1-1	-	-	TRBV27	CASSLDSVNTEAFF	TGTGCCAGCAGTCTCGACAGTGTGAACACTGAAGCTTTCTTT
TRBJ2-1	once	TRBD1	TRBV12-5	CASGLPITDRGRFNEQFF	TGTGCTAGTGGTTTGCCGATAACCGACAGGGGGCGCTTTAATGAGCAGTTCTTC
TRBJ2-7	-	-	TRBV28	CACGAEATYEQYF	TGTGCCTGCGGGGCGGAGGCTACCTACGAGCAGTACTTC
TRBJ1-5	-	-	TRBV27	CASSLSSRRDQPQHF	TGTGCCAGCAGTTTATCTAGCAGGAGGGATCAGCCCCAGCATTTT
TRBJ2-2	once	TRBD2	TRBV30	CAWSRLAPGELFF	TGTGCCTGGAGTAGACTAGCCCCCGGGGAGCTGTTTTTT
TRBJ2-5	-	TRBD1	TRBV12-5	CASGPPDRGARVVSQETQYF	TGTGCTAGTGGTCCACCCGACAGGGGTGCGCGGGTAGTGAGCCAAGAGACCCAGTACTTC
TRBJ2-7	-	TRBD2	TRBV5-4	CASSLSPSGSYEQYF	TGTGCCAGCAGCTTGTCGCCTAGCGGGAGTTACGAGCAGTACTTC
TRBJ1-4	-	-	TRBV28	CASSLQGTTEKLFF	TGTGCCAGCAGTTTACAGGGGACGACGGAAAAACTGTTTTTT
TRBJ1-3	once	TRBD1	TRBV5-1	CASSVDRVGNTIYF	TGCGCCAGCAGCGTCGACAGGGTAGGAAACACCATATATTTT
TRBJ1-2	many	-	TRBV28	CAYGQGQNYGYTF	TGTGCCTACGGGCAGGGGCAGAACTATGGCTACACCTTC
TRBJ2-5	-	-	TRBV5-1	CASSLSQGTARETQYF	TGCGCCAGCAGCTTGAGCCAGGGCACCGCCCGAGAGACCCAGTACTTC
TRBJ2-7	-	TRBD2	TRBV19	CASSMSGGGSGGSWREQYF	TGTGCCAGTAGTATGTCTGGCGGCGGAAGCGGGGGGTCGTGGCGGGAGCAGTACTTC
TRBJ2-1	many	TRBD1	TRBV6-4	CASSDFNRGPPYNEQFF	TGTGCCAGCAGTGACTTCAACAGGGGGCCCCCCTACAATGAGCAGTTCTTC
TRBJ1-2	-	-	TRBV4-1	CASSQVPGHQIGKANYGYTF	TGCGCCAGCAGCCAGGTTCCGGGACATCAGATTGGGAAGGCTAACTATGGCTACACCTTC
TRBJ2-5	-	TRBD1	TRBV18	CASSPRDREETQYF	TGTGCCAGCTCACCAAGAGACAGGGAAGAGACCCAGTACTTC
TRBJ1-1	-	-	TRBV5-1	CASSPRLALQNTEAFF	TGCGCCAGCAGCCCCCGACTCGCCCTGCAGAACACTGAAGCTTTCTTT
TRBJ1-6	-	-	TRBV2	CASGIREANSPLHF	TGTGCCAGCGGGATAAGGGAGGCAAATTCACCCCTCCACTTT
TRBJ1-5	-	TRBD1	TRBV6-5	CASSLDRAQPQHF	TGTGCCAGCAGCCTCGACAGGGCCCAGCCCCAGCATTTT